The 13 T cell receptor beta chains in this list originate from one sample, sequenced in a study of T-cell memory formation after mild COVID-19. MiXCR, run by TCRdb on the 5' RACE reads, gives a single entry per CDR3 protein. Here the sample spans 450,000 to 650,000 distinct CDR3 sequences, less than 25% being singletons. The sample was PBMCs or a T cell subset sorted from them (not recorded which). The receptors stem from an adult woman who had mild COVID-19 (a few samples of this study predate the infection). Cell type and time point are not known.

This clonotype was picked up a small number of times. This sequence joins TRBV28 and TRBJ2-5; 9 bases are a match to TRBD2. V lost 3 bases, J lost 4 bases, and 9 bases stayed unmatched. The CDR3 runs 16 residues. Germline V gene sequence: CDR1 MDHEN, CDR2 SYDVKM. The CDR3: CASSFVAGGPGETQYF. Here the CDR3 DNA reads TGTGCCAGCAGTTTTGTGGCGGGGGGGCCGGGAGAGACCCAGTACTTC.

This chain links TRBV12-5 with TRBJ1-3; D gene uncertain. CDR3 length: 12 residues. The germline V and J ends were trimmed by 6 bases and 6 bases, with 9 bases remaining between them. Germline CDR1 and CDR2: LGHNT and FRNRAP. The CDR3 protein is CASGPYTNTIYF. The CDR3, as DNA: TGTGCTAGTGGCCCTTATACAAACACCATATATTTT.

J is TRBJ2-3 and V is TRBV12-3 or TRBV12-4; perhaps TRBD2 as D (5 bases). This CDR3 comprises 13 residues. Between the trimmed V and J ends, which lost 3 bases and 4 bases, there was a span of 8 bases. The CDR3 loop reads CASSFGDPDTQYF. In DNA, the CDR3 is TGTGCCAGCAGTTTCGGGGATCCAGATACGCAGTATTTT.

This chain's CDR3 is CSARHRVGGNTIYF. As DNA, the CDR3 is TGCAGTGCCCGACACAGGGTGGGAGGAAACACCATATATTTT. The genes are TRBV20-1 and TRBJ1-3, with D perhaps matching TRBD1 (6 bases). V lost 6 bases, J lost 4 bases, and 16 bases lay in between. Germline V lookup: CDR1 DFQATT, CDR2 SNEGSKA (reference sequence). The CDR3 consists of 14 residues.

The gene calls are TRBV4-1 and TRBJ2-5, with D tentatively TRBD2 (5 bases). This CDR3 comprises 14 residues. Germline CDR1 MGHRA, CDR2 YSYEKL. V lost 1 base to trimming and J lost 2 bases, with 8 bases between them. CDR3 sequence reads: CASSQAGRQETQYF. In nucleotides, the CDR3 is TGCGCCAGCAGCCAAGCGGGGAGACAAGAGACCCAGTACTTC.

The chain combines TRBV20-1 with TRBJ2-7, with TRBD1 identical over 10 bases. The CDR3 length is 13 residues. Germline CDR1 DFQATT, CDR2 SNEGSKA (reference sequence). Trimming at V came to 6 bases and at J to 6 bases, leaving 8 bases not matched to a gene. In DNA form, the CDR3 reads TGCAGTGCGAACCGGGACAGGGGTCTCGAGCAGTACTTC. It specifies CSANRDRGLEQYF.

The chain joins TRBV7-2 to TRBJ2-3; D gene unclear. The CDR3 has 14 residues. CDR1 is SGHTA, CDR2 FQGNSA, per germline. V was clipped by 3 bases and J by 2 bases, with 9 bases between them. Here the CDR3 reads CASSFYLSTDTQYF. The CDR3 DNA reads TGTGCCAGCAGCTTTTATCTATCCACAGATACGCAGTATTTT.

The J gene is TRBJ2-6, the V gene TRBV5-1; D not resolved. This CDR3 is 16 amino acids long. Germline loops: CDR1 SGHRS, CDR2 YFSETQ. Trimming shortened V by 0 bases and J by 0 bases, and 7 bases separated the two germline ends. The CDR3 DNA follows: TGCGCCAGCAGCTTGGCGGCAGGCTCTGGGGCCAACGTCCTGACTTTC. Encoded protein: CASSLAAGSGANVLTF.

The chain employs TRBV30 and TRBJ2-7, with 8 bases matching TRBD1. The trim removed 2 bases at V and 7 bases at J, leaving 7 bases unmatched. The CDR3 extends over 13 amino acids. Germline V gene data show CDR1 as GTSNPN and CDR2 as SVGIG (reference sequence). This chain's CDR3 is CAWSRQGPGEQYF. The CDR3 DNA reads TGTGCCTGGAGTCGACAGGGGCCGGGGGAGCAGTACTTC.

The rearrangement uses TRBV5-1 and TRBJ2-1, with D perhaps TRBD1 (6 bases). V lost 5 bases and J 0 bases, leaving 9 bases between the germline ends. This CDR3 is 14 amino acids long. Germline CDR1 SGHRS, CDR2 YFSETQ. The CDR3, as DNA: TGCGCCAGCAGTGAGGACAGCTCCTACAATGAGCAGTTCTTC. This gives the protein CASSEDSSYNEQFF.

The rearrangement joins TRBV7-8 to TRBJ2-3; a possible D gene is TRBD2 (6 bases). The CDR3 totals 14 residues. From germline, CDR1 is SGHVS and CDR2 FQNEAQ. V lost 6 bases, J lost 1 base, and 11 bases lay in between. The CDR3 spells CASRMRGRTDTQYF. The CDR3 DNA reads as TGTGCCAGCAGGATGCGGGGTCGCACAGATACGCAGTATTTT.

The chain carries TRBV7-6 and TRBJ1-4; D gene uncertain. The CDR3 runs to 15 residues. V was trimmed by 1 base and J by 3 bases, leaving 9 bases between them. Germline V gives CDR1 SGHVS, CDR2 FNYEAQ. CDR3 region: CASSLGKRANEKLFF. Written as DNA, the CDR3 is TGTGCCAGCAGCTTAGGGAAAAGAGCTAATGAAAAACTGTTTTTT.

The chain joins TRBV25-1 to TRBJ2-5; 8 bases agree with TRBD1. V lost 8 bases, J lost 6 bases, and 20 bases stayed unmatched. This CDR3 region has 17 residues. The germline V gene has CDR1 MGHDK and CDR2 SYGVNS. Here the CDR3 reads CASGPYPDRAGEKTQYF. Written as DNA, the CDR3 is TGTGCCAGCGGACCCTATCCGGACAGGGCCGGGGAAAAGACCCAGTACTTC.